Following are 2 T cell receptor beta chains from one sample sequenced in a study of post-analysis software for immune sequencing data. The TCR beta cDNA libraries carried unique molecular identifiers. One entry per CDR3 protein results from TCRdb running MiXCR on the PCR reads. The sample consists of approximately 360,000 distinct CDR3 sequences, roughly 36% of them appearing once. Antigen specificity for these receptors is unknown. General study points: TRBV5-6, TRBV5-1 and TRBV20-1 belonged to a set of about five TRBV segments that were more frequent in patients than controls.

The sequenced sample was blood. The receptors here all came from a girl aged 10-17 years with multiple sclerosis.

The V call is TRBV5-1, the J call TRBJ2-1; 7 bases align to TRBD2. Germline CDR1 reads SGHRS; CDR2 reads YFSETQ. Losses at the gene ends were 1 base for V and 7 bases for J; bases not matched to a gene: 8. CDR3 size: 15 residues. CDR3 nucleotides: TGCGCCAGCAGCTTGTTTCCCGCCGGGGGGAATGAGCAGTTCTTC. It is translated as CASSLFPAGGNEQFF.

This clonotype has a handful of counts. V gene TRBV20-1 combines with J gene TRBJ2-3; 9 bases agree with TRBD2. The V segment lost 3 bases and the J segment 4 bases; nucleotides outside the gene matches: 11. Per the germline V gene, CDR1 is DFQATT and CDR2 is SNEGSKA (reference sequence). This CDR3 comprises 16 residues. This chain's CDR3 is CSARRGGGGPADTQYF. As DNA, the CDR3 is TGCAGTGCTAGGAGAGGCGGGGGGGGCCCCGCAGATACGCAGTATTTT.